The 6 T cell receptor beta chains listed next were all sequenced from one sample in a study of cytomegalovirus exposure and HLA in healthy donors. The primer mix had 60 Vbeta and 13 Jbeta primers. Profiled with immunoSEQ multiplex PCR; TCRdb holds only in-frame clones, not every one. The sample lists about 230,000 clones, about 83% occurring once. Sequenced: PBMCs. Source of these receptors: a human donor in good health.

This chain connects TRBV6-1 to TRBJ1-5; D is ambiguous. With 2 bases removed from V and 0 bases from J, the gap between germline ends came to 5 bases. The CDR3 length is 14 residues. CDR1 and CDR2 (germline): MNHNS, SASEGT. In nucleotides, the CDR3 is TGTGCCAGCAGTGAAATCGTTAGCAATCAGCCCCAGCATTTT. Its translation is CASSEIVSNQPQHF.

The chain's CDR3 is CASASLAGTYNEQFF. The CDR3 DNA follows: TGTGCCAGCGCGTCATTAGCGGGGACCTACAATGAGCAGTTCTTC. The rearrangement uses TRBV11-1 and TRBJ2-1, with 8 bases matching TRBD2. The CDR3 runs to 15 residues. The trim removed 8 bases at V and 2 bases at J, leaving 8 bases unmatched. Germline V gives CDR1 SGHAT, CDR2 FQDESV (reference sequence).

This chain uses TRBV6-5 with TRBJ2-5, with TRBD1 matching over 11 bases. TRBJ2-7 explains the end of the DNA better; the J call may be wrong. The CDR3 has 13 amino acids. Germline CDR1 and CDR2: MNHEY and SVGAGI. CDR3 sequence: CASRWTGGNEQYF. CDR3 DNA sequence: TGTGCCAGCAGGTGGACAGGGGGCAACGAGCAGTACTTC.

CDR3 bases: TGTGCCAGCAGTTTAGGACAGGGACATCAGCCCCAGCATTTT. Protein product: CASSLGQGHQPQHF. V is TRBV28 and J is TRBJ1-5; 8 bases match TRBD1. With 2 bases clipped from V and 5 bases from J, the junction kept 2 bases outside the gene matches. This CDR3 has 14 amino acids. Germline-derived CDR1 and CDR2 are MDHEN and SYDVKM.

CDR3: CASSPPGLAGGPSEQYF. For the CDR3, the DNA is TGTGCCAGTAGTCCACCGGGACTAGCGGGAGGGCCCTCCGAGCAGTACTTC. The chain has TRBV19 and TRBJ2-7, with TRBD2 matching over 16 bases. The CDR3 is made up of 17 amino acids. Per the germline V gene, CDR1 is LNHDA and CDR2 is SQIVND (reference sequence). V shed 5 bases and J 6 bases; nucleotides not matched to a gene: 10.

This sequence joins TRBV2 and TRBJ1-2; tentative D call: TRBD1 (6 bases). Trimming cost V 0 bases and J 4 bases, with 9 bases left between them. Looked up from germline, CDR1 is SNHLY and CDR2 is FYNNEI. The CDR3 is made up of 14 amino acids. CDR3 DNA sequence: TGTGCCAGCAGTGAAGCGCTACAGGGCTATGGCTACACCTTC. This translates into CASSEALQGYGYTF.